This TCR beta chain was obtained from a study of T cell responses to AZD1222 COVID-19 vaccine. Study-wide points: Females outnumbered males among donors, who were mostly white British; clonal diversity was possibly underestimated.

Concerning this clone itself: Its specificity is unknown.

Germline lookup yields CDR1 MDHEN and CDR2 SYDVKM. This CDR3 spans 12 amino acids. V was cut by 10 bases and J by 5 bases, with 14 bases left in between. Profiling relied on immunoSEQ multiplex PCR, and the TCRdb table lists in-frame clones only, not all of them. The sample consists of around 180,000 clones, around 90% of them appearing once. The clonotype comes from an adult in good health. This rearrangement joins TRBV28 to TRBJ1-2, with D possibly matching TRBD1 (5 bases). Sequenced material: peripheral blood, taken on day 0 of AZD1222 vaccination. The CDR3: CATSGTAYGYTF. CDR3 nucleotides: TGTGCCACCTCCGGGACGGCTTATGGCTACACCTTC.